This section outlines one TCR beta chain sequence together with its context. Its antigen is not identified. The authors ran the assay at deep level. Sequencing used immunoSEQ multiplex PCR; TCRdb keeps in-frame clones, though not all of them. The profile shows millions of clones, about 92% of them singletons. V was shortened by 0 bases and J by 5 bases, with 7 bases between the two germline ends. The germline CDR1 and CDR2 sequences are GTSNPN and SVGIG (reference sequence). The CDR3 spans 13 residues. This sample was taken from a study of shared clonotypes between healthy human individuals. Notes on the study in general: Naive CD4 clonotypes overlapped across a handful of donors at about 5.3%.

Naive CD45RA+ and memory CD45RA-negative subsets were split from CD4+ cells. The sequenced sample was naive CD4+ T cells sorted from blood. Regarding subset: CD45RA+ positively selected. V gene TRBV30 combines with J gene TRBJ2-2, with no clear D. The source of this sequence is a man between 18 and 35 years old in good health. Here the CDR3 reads CAWSVMGTGELFF. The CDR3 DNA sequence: TGTGCCTGGAGTGTAATGGGGACCGGGGAGCTGTTTTTT. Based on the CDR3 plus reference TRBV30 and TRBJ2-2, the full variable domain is SQTIHQWPATLVQPVGSPLSLECTVEGTSNPNLYWYRQAAGRGLQLLFYSVGIGQISSEVPQNLSASRPQDRQFILSSKKLLLSDSGFYLCAWSVMGTGELFFGEGSRLTVL.